This passage covers 13 T cell receptor beta chains from one sample sequenced in a study of T-cell reconstitution after alpha-beta-depleted transplantation in children (dated by TCRdb to the mid-2010s). Libraries were prepared through PCR. Sequencer: Illumina HiSeq 2500. TCR libraries were prepared with molecular barcoding, using unique molecular identifiers to normalize TCRbeta repertoire quantification. In TCRdb, the public reads were trimmed at Q25 with fastp and aligned with MiXCR, with productive beta chains retained. Rows with one shared CDR3 protein collapse into an entry with the most common genes and DNA. This sample gives roughly 400,000 distinct CDR3 sequences in total; roughly 22% of them show up just once. The ten largest clones add up to approximately 3.9% of the sample. Sequenced material: PBMCs from the stem cell graft donor, taken from the stem cell graft. These receptors were obtained from a human donor who donated a stem cell graft to a child with acute myeloid leukemia.

This clonotype was counted at least ten times. The chain recombines TRBV12-3 or TRBV12-4 with TRBJ2-1, with TRBD1 matching over 11 bases. This CDR3 has 16 amino acids. J lost 4 bases, V lost 3 bases, and 5 bases had no gene match. Written as DNA, the CDR3 is TGTGCCAGCAGTTTCTCAGGACAGGGGGCATACAATGAGCAGTTCTTC. The encoded protein is CASSFSGQGAYNEQFF.

This clonotype was detected only a few times. The rearrangement joins TRBV20-1 to TRBJ2-7, with TRBD2 identical over 11 bases. From germline, CDR1 is DFQATT and CDR2 SNEGSKA (reference sequence). With 3 bases clipped from V and 7 bases from J, the junction kept 8 bases outside the gene matches. This CDR3 contains 14 residues. DNA for the CDR3: TGCAGTGCTAGTACACTAGCGGGAGTTCGGGAGCAGTACTTC. This encodes CSASTLAGVREQYF.

This clonotype was observed a handful of times. The V gene is TRBV7-2, the J gene TRBJ1-1; D gene unclear. The CDR3 contains 12 residues. The germline V gene has CDR1 SGHTA and CDR2 FQGNSA. V was trimmed by 1 base and J by 11 bases, leaving 11 bases between them. The CDR3 region is CASSLVGGAAFF. CDR3 bases: TGTGCCAGCAGCTTAGTTGGAGGCGCGGCTTTCTTT.

This clonotype was counted a few times. CDR3 in amino acids: CASSPHGQHYNEQFF. The DNA for the CDR3 is TGTGCCAGCAGCCCCCACGGACAGCATTACAATGAGCAGTTCTTC. V is TRBV7-3 and J is TRBJ2-1; TRBD1 is a possible D gene (6 bases). V was cut by 5 bases and J by 4 bases, with 15 bases left in between. There are 15 residues in the CDR3. Germline V gene lookup returns CDR1 SGHTA and CDR2 FQGTGA. The whole variable domain, filled in from reference TRBV7-3 and TRBJ2-1, reads GAGVSQTPSNKVTEKGKYVELRCDPISGHTALYWYRQSLGQGPEFLIYFQGTGAADDSGLPNDRFFAVRPEGSVSTLKIQRTERGDSAVYLCASSPHGQHYNEQFFGPGTRLTVL.

The chain uses TRBV9 and TRBJ1-5; a possible D gene is TRBD1 (6 bases). The germline CDR1 and CDR2 sequences are SGDLS and YYNGEE. There are 15 residues in the CDR3. V dropped 0 bases and J dropped 1 base, with 8 bases sitting between them. Here the CDR3 DNA reads TGTGCCAGCAGCGTAGCAGGGGACAGCAATCAGCCCCAGCATTTT. Encoded protein: CASSVAGDSNQPQHF.

Ten or more counts support this clonotype. This chain links TRBV12-3 or TRBV12-4 with TRBJ2-2, with D perhaps matching TRBD1 (5 bases). There are 15 residues in the CDR3. V was clipped by 5 bases and J by 0 bases, with 10 bases between them. CDR3 nucleotide sequence: TGTGCCAGCAGTCTTCAGGGTTCGAACACCGGGGAGCTGTTTTTT. This encodes CASSLQGSNTGELFF.

There are a few counts of this clonotype. The gene calls are TRBV18 and TRBJ2-7, with TRBD2 as a possible D gene (5 bases). The CDR3 length is 14 residues. Germline loops: CDR1 KGHSH, CDR2 LQKENI. V was shortened by 1 base and J by 2 bases, with 9 bases between the two germline ends. CDR3 bases: TGTGCCAGCTCACCACAATCCGGGGCCTACGAGCAGTACTTC. It translates to CASSPQSGAYEQYF.

The chain employs TRBV5-1 and TRBJ2-1; TRBD2 agrees at 9 bases. J lost 9 bases, V lost 0 bases, and 7 bases had no gene match. The CDR3 sequence is 15 residues long. CDR1 and CDR2 (germline): SGHRS, YFSETQ. CDR3 loop: CASSLEAGGLGEQFF. The CDR3 DNA sequence: TGCGCCAGCAGCTTGGAAGCGGGAGGACTCGGTGAGCAGTTCTTC.

In this sample, this clonotype turned up a few times. The chain employs TRBV7-2 and TRBJ2-2, with 11 bases identical to TRBD2. Unmatched junction bases numbered 2, after V lost 4 bases and J lost 1 base. This CDR3 spans 16 amino acids. Germline CDR1 and CDR2: SGHTA and FQGNSA. In nucleotides, the CDR3 is TGTGCCAGCAGCTCGGGACTAGCGGTGAACACCGGGGAGCTGTTTTTT. Its translation: CASSSGLAVNTGELFF.

This chain uses TRBV9 with TRBJ2-1, with TRBD2 identical over 11 bases. Germline CDR1 is SGDLS and CDR2 is YYNGEE. CDR3 length equals 15 residues. Germline trimming cut 0 bases from V and 7 bases from J; bases unmatched to any gene: 3. The CDR3: CASSVVASGGNEQFF. The CDR3 DNA sequence: TGTGCCAGCAGCGTAGTGGCTAGCGGGGGGAATGAGCAGTTCTTC.

This clonotype was detected ten times or more. The chain is built from TRBV7-3 and TRBJ2-1; tentative D call: TRBD1 (5 bases). The CDR3 sequence is 14 residues long. Germline lookup yields CDR1 SGHTA and CDR2 FQGTGA. V was shortened by 2 bases and J by 6 bases, with 11 bases between the two germline ends. The CDR3 nucleotides read TGTGCCAGCAGCTTACAGGCAGGGTCCAATGAGCAGTTCTTC. As protein: CASSLQAGSNEQFF.

V gene TRBV7-2 combines with J gene TRBJ1-5, with D perhaps TRBD1 (6 bases). Between the trimmed V and J ends, which lost 2 bases and 2 bases, there was a span of 16 bases. The CDR3 sequence is 17 residues long. Germline V CDR1 and CDR2: SGHTA, FQGNSA. The CDR3 DNA is TGTGCCAGCAGCTTAAGAGGGGGGGGAGTAGGCAATCAGCCCCAGCATTTT. This gives the protein CASSLRGGGVGNQPQHF.

This clonotype has at least ten counts. J is TRBJ2-3 and V is TRBV12-3 or TRBV12-4; 13 bases are a match to TRBD2. Germline trimming cut 5 bases from V and 6 bases from J; bases unmatched to any gene: 11. This CDR3 spans 17 amino acids. The chain's CDR3 is CASSPSLTSGRYDTQYF. The DNA of the CDR3 is TGTGCCAGCAGTCCATCCTTGACTAGCGGGAGGTACGATACGCAGTATTTT.